This paragraph reports one T cell receptor beta chain. The germline V and J ends were trimmed by 3 bases and 9 bases, with 13 bases remaining between them. This CDR3 has 13 amino acids. Germline CDR1 SGDLS, CDR2 YYNGEE. The data stem from a study of lymphopenia after photon versus proton radiotherapy. Libraries were prepared by immunoSEQ multiplex PCR; TCRdb keeps only in-frame clonotypes and omits some of them. The sample yields fewer than 35,000 clones, approximately 92% seen once. V gene TRBV9 combines with J gene TRBJ2-1; weak D call: TRBD1 (6 bases). This sequence was found in a woman in her seventies with pancreatic cancer. Some clones in this sample may be carry-over from other donors' samples. This specimen consisted of peripheral blood, obtained from a patient treated with proton-based radiotherapy. Written as DNA, the CDR3 is TGTGCCAGCAGCGGGGGGCAGTCGAGTGAGCAGTTCTTC. This encodes CASSGGQSSEQFF.